These 24 T cell receptor beta chains were all obtained from the same sample, sequenced in a study of T cells in Graves' hyperthyroidism and ophthalmopathy. TCR beta CDR3 regions were amplified from RNA transcripts. The HTBI primer set was used in a first-round RT-PCR of the TCR CDR3. In TCRdb, the multiplex PCR reads were re-called with MiXCR into one record per CDR3 protein. The sample lists over 650,000 distinct CDR3 sequences; over 40% were seen once. The specimen was peripheral blood or thyroid tissue (not recorded which). Source of these receptors: an adult man with Graves' disease, either hyperthyroidism or ophthalmopathy (not recorded which).

The chain recombines TRBV29-1 with TRBJ1-5; the D gene is possibly TRBD1 (5 bases). V was pared by 4 bases and J by 1 base, with 14 bases between. Germline V lookup: CDR1 SQVTM, CDR2 ANQGSEA. The CDR3 sequence is 15 residues long. In DNA form, the CDR3 reads TGCAGCGTTGTCCCCTTTGGGGGGAGCAATCAGCCCCAGCATTTT. Translated, it gives CSVVPFGGSNQPQHF.

In regard to this clonotype: A much more abundant neighbour one base away suggests this may be a read error. This sequence joins TRBV7-2 and TRBJ1-2, with TRBD1 as a possible D gene (6 bases). CDR1 is SGHTA, CDR2 FQGNSA, per germline. The CDR3 has 14 residues. V was trimmed by 5 bases and J by 3 bases, leaving 13 bases between them. The CDR3 nucleotides read TGTGCCAGCAGCCGGGGCAGGGGCGACTATGGCTACACCTTC. This encodes CASSRGRGDYGYTF.

This clonotype was seen only a few times. The chain carries TRBV2 and TRBJ1-2; 7 bases agree with TRBD1. The CDR3 consists of 12 residues. The V gene's germline CDR1 is SNHLY and CDR2 FYNNEI. V lost 6 bases to trimming and J lost 5 bases; unmatched junction nucleotides: 3. The CDR3 reads CASRARGYGYTF. The CDR3 coding sequence is TGTGCCAGCAGGGCCAGGGGGTATGGCTACACCTTC.

The chain combines TRBV2 with TRBJ1-2; tentative D call: TRBD1 (5 bases). V lost 8 bases and J lost 7, with 23 bases in between. Per germline, CDR1 SNHLY and CDR2 FYNNEI. This CDR3 has 15 residues. The DNA for the CDR3 is TGTGCCAGCTCACCACCGGTTCGAACAGGCTCTGGCTACACCTTC. It specifies CASSPPVRTGSGYTF.

This clonotype was seen a handful of times. The CDR3 DNA reads as TGTGCCAGCCAAGGGGAGGATAATTCACCCCTCCACTTT. It specifies CASQGEDNSPLHF. The rearrangement joins TRBV28 to TRBJ1-6; D is perhaps TRBD1 (5 bases). Between the trimmed V and J ends, which lost 8 bases and 5 bases, there was a span of 10 bases. The CDR3 has 13 residues. Germline CDR1 is MDHEN and CDR2 is SYDVKM.

V and J are TRBV7-9 and TRBJ1-3; 8 nucleotides agree with TRBD1. Germline CDR1 reads SEHNR; CDR2 reads FQNEAQ (reference sequence). The CDR3 has 17 residues. The ends lost 3 bases at V and 8 bases at J; junction bases unmatched: 15. The CDR3 spells CASSFPDRANYGYTIYF. The DNA for the CDR3 is TGTGCCAGCAGCTTCCCGGACAGGGCTAACTATGGCTACACCATATATTTT.

In its sample, this clonotype was seen a few times. The chain combines TRBV2 with TRBJ1-4; maybe TRBD1 (5 bases). Germline CDR1 and CDR2: SNHLY and FYNNEI. The CDR3 is 16 residues long. Trimming removed 1 base at V and 6 bases at J, with 15 bases between. The CDR3, as DNA: TGTGCCAGCAGTGAAGGGGTCAGGGCGGCGTATGAAAAACTGTTTTTT. Its protein product is CASSEGVRAAYEKLFF.

Notes on this clonotype: This may stem from a read error, because a much larger clone lies one nucleotide away. The rearrangement uses TRBV14 and TRBJ1-2; 8 positions match TRBD1. Germline values: CDR1 SGHDN, CDR2 FVKESK. The CDR3 is 14 amino acids. CDR3 sequence reads: CASSHGQGGYGYNF. The CDR3 bases are TGTGCCAGCAGTCACGGACAGGGTGGCTATGGCTACAACTTC.

This clonotype was seen repeatedly, ten times or more. This chain uses TRBV12-3 or TRBV12-4 with TRBJ1-2, with 11 bases lining up with TRBD1. The CDR3 sequence is 13 residues long. V shed 6 bases and J 4 bases; nucleotides not matched to a gene: 1. The CDR3 loop is CASRGTGGYGYTF. The DNA for the CDR3 is TGTGCCAGCAGGGGGACAGGGGGCTATGGCTACACCTTC.

The V gene is TRBV10-3, the J gene TRBJ2-7; 10 bases map to TRBD2. The CDR3 loop spans 20 amino acids. Germline CDR1 reads ENHRY; CDR2 reads SYGVKD. Losses at the gene ends were 0 bases for V and 4 bases for J; bases not matched to a gene: 18. The DNA for the CDR3 is TGTGCCATCAGTGAGTCTACAGGCCCATTGCTAGCGGGAGACCCTTACGAGCAGTACTTC. Translation gives CAISESTGPLLAGDPYEQYF.

This clonotype was seen a few times. The junction differs from germline at one of its ends, possibly a read error. The chain is built from TRBV10-3 and TRBJ2-7; TRBD1 might be the D (6 bases). The CDR3 is 15 residues long. CDR1 is ENHRY and CDR2 is SYGVKD in the germline V gene. The CDR3 here is CASSLHARGLSEQYF. CDR3 DNA sequence: TGTGCCAGCAGTTTACACGCCAGGGGCTTGTCCGAGCAGTACTTC.

This clonotype was detected many times. The rearrangement links TRBV19 to TRBJ1-4, with D maybe TRBD1 (6 bases). Per germline, CDR1 LNHDA and CDR2 SQIVND (reference sequence). The CDR3 length is 14 residues. The germline V and J ends were trimmed by 5 bases and 2 bases, with 9 bases remaining between them. The CDR3 DNA reads as TGTGCCAGTAGTCAGGGGAGCACTAATGAAAAACTGTTTTTT. This codes for CASSQGSTNEKLFF.

On this clonotype itself: An end of the junction differs from the germline gene, which may be a read error. The rearrangement joins TRBV29-1 to TRBJ1-2; D unresolved. The V gene's germline CDR1 is SQVTM and CDR2 ANQGSEA. The CDR3 consists of 15 residues. CDR3 amino acids: CAWKSLGGANYGYTF. The CDR3 bases are TGTGCCTGGAAATCGCTAGGAGGAGCTAACTATGGCTACACCTTC.

The chain employs TRBV20-1 and TRBJ1-1; possible D gene TRBD1, 6 bases. The germline gives CDR1 DFQATT, CDR2 SNEGSKA (reference sequence). The V end was cut by 6 bases, the J end by 4 bases, with 15 bases between. The CDR3 extends over 13 amino acids. CDR3 protein: CSAWGQLSTEAFF. The CDR3 nucleotides read TGCAGTGCCTGGGGGCAGCTGAGCACTGAAGCTTTCTTT.

The genes are TRBV2 and TRBJ2-5, with D maybe TRBD1 (5 bases). Germline V gene lookup returns CDR1 SNHLY and CDR2 FYNNEI. This CDR3 spans 13 amino acids. V was trimmed by 3 bases and J by 6 bases, leaving 11 bases between them. CDR3: CASSDGVGQTQYF. DNA of the CDR3: TGTGCCAGCAGTGACGGAGTGGGGCAGACCCAGTACTTC. Filled out from reference TRBV2 and TRBJ2-5, the complete variable domain reads EPEVTQTPSHQVTQMGQEVILRCVPISNHLYFYWYRQILGQKVEFLVSFYNNEISEKSEIFDDQFSVERPDGSNFTLKIRSTKLEDSAMYFCASSDGVGQTQYFGPGTRLLVL.

The chain employs TRBV9 and TRBJ1-2, with D maybe TRBD1 (5 bases). Germline V gene data show CDR1 as SGDLS and CDR2 as YYNGEE. The CDR3 has 16 residues. V was clipped by 3 bases and J by 1 base, with 16 bases between them. For the CDR3, the DNA is TGTGCCAGCAGCGCGGGAGGGGCTAGCGGTAACTATGGCTACACCTTC. Translated: CASSAGGASGNYGYTF.

This clonotype was observed at least ten times. V is TRBV24-1 and J is TRBJ1-5; D remains ambiguous. V was pared by 10 bases and J by 0 bases, with 6 bases between. The CDR3 has 12 amino acids. Looked up from germline, CDR1 is KGHDR and CDR2 is SFDVKD. The CDR3 region is CATASSNQPQHF. The CDR3 DNA follows: TGTGCCACGGCCAGTAGCAATCAGCCCCAGCATTTT.

The V call is TRBV12-3 or TRBV12-4, the J call TRBJ1-5; 7 bases are a match to TRBD1. This CDR3 has 14 amino acids. Germline trimming cut 3 bases from V and 8 bases from J; bases unmatched to any gene: 7. CDR3 residues: CASSFTGDGEPQHF. The CDR3 nucleotides are TGTGCCAGCAGTTTTACAGGGGACGGTGAGCCCCAGCATTTT.

The chain is built from TRBV7-9 and TRBJ2-7; 10 bases line up with TRBD1. From germline, CDR1 is SEHNR and CDR2 FQNEAQ (reference sequence). The CDR3 consists of 13 residues. V shed 4 bases, J shed 10 bases, and the junction held 7 bases outside the gene matches. The DNA for the CDR3 is TGTGCCAGCAGCTCACCAGACAGGGGGCCTCAGTACTTC. Translation: CASSSPDRGPQYF.

This chain links TRBV25-1 with TRBJ1-2; 7 nucleotides match TRBD1. This CDR3 region has 12 residues. Germline V lookup: CDR1 MGHDK, CDR2 SYGVNS. V lost 10 bases, J lost 4 bases, and 6 bases stayed unmatched. The CDR3 protein is CATSTGTYGYTF. The CDR3 DNA follows: TGTGCCACTTCGACAGGGACCTATGGCTACACCTTC.

The genes are TRBV29-1 and TRBJ1-1; D remains ambiguous. V was shortened by 8 bases and J by 0 bases, with 4 bases between the two germline ends. Germline-derived CDR1 and CDR2 are SQVTM and ANQGSEA. The CDR3 extends over 10 amino acids. The CDR3 region is CSFVNTEAFF. CDR3 in DNA: TGCAGCTTCGTGAACACTGAAGCTTTCTTT.

This clonotype was counted a few times. The J gene is TRBJ1-1, the V gene TRBV14; D is uncertain. CDR3 size: 15 residues. Germline lookup yields CDR1 SGHDN and CDR2 FVKESK. V was shortened by 0 bases and J by 10 bases, with 18 bases between the two germline ends. The CDR3: CASSQDFGGIKGAFF. The CDR3 bases are TGTGCCAGCAGCCAAGACTTCGGTGGAATCAAGGGAGCTTTCTTT.

The table lists this clonotype with a few counts. The chain is built from TRBV25-1 and TRBJ1-5; D perhaps matches TRBD1 (5 bases). Trimming removed 6 bases from V and 4 bases from J, with 7 bases in between. The CDR3 length is 12 residues. Germline V gives CDR1 MGHDK, CDR2 SYGVNS. The chain's CDR3 is CASRGVNQPQHF. The CDR3 DNA sequence: TGTGCCAGCAGGGGGGTTAATCAGCCCCAGCATTTT.

This clonotype has more than one count but fewer than ten. This chain connects TRBV5-1 to TRBJ1-2; weak D call: TRBD1 (6 bases). This CDR3 has 11 residues. Trimming stripped 3 bases from V and 14 bases from J, with 14 bases between. Per germline, CDR1 SGHRS and CDR2 YFSETQ. The CDR3 nucleotides are TGCGCCAGCAGCTCAGACAGGCAATGGACCTTC. As protein: CASSSDRQWTF.